These 14 T cell receptor beta chains originate from one sample sequenced in a study of blood T cell repertoires in COVID-19. Sequenced by immunoSEQ multiplex PCR; TCRdb stores in-frame clones only, minus some. The table includes about 240,000 clones, roughly 83% detected once. The source material was peripheral blood. The receptor source for this set is a woman older than 75 with acute or convalescent COVID-19.

V usage is TRBV7-3 and J usage is TRBJ2-2, with a tentative D call TRBD2 (5 bases). V was clipped by 5 bases and J by 4 bases, with 11 bases between them. There are 14 residues in the CDR3. Germline V gene sequence: CDR1 SGHTA, CDR2 FQGTGA. The DNA for the CDR3 is TGTGCCAGCAGCCAGAGAGGGAGCACCGGGGAGCTGTTTTTT. It specifies CASSQRGSTGELFF.

The rearrangement uses TRBV5-4 and TRBJ1-1; TRBD1 aligns across 7 bases. V dropped 3 bases and J dropped 1; count of bases not matched to a gene: 12. Germline CDR1 is SGHNT and CDR2 is YYREEE (reference sequence). The length of the CDR3 is 17 residues. The DNA for the CDR3 is TGTGCCAGCAGCTCTGATACAAGGACAGGCCCGAACACTGAAGCTTTCTTT. Encoded protein: CASSSDTRTGPNTEAFF. Filled out from reference TRBV5-4 and TRBJ1-1, the complete variable domain reads ETGVTQSPTHLIKTRGQQVTLRCSSQSGHNTVSWYQQALGQGPQFIFQYYREEENGRGNFPPRFSGLQFPNYSSELNVNALELDDSALYLCASSSDTRTGPNTEAFFGQGTRLTVV.

This CDR3 is CASSLDRGGRKLFF. DNA of the CDR3: TGTGCCAGCAGCTTGGACAGGGGGGGGAGAAAACTGTTTTTT. This chain uses TRBV11-2 with TRBJ1-4; 10 bases agree with TRBD1. From germline, CDR1 is SGHAT and CDR2 FQNNGV. The CDR3 loop spans 14 amino acids. V lost 3 bases to trimming and J lost 10 bases; unmatched junction nucleotides: 5.

The chain links TRBV5-1 to TRBJ2-7; D gene unclear. With 0 bases removed from V and 1 base from J, the gap between germline ends came to 11 bases. Germline V gene sequence: CDR1 SGHRS, CDR2 YFSETQ. The CDR3 totals 15 residues. CDR3 nucleotides: TGCGCCAGCAGCTTGGATCTGGGCTATTCCTACGAGCAGTACTTC. Amino acid sequence: CASSLDLGYSYEQYF.

The sample holds a few counts of this clone. The chain's CDR3 is CASSSGLAGGVETQYF. CDR3 DNA sequence: TGTGCCAGCAGCTCCGGACTAGCGGGGGGTGTAGAGACCCAGTACTTC. The V call is TRBV7-2, the J call TRBJ2-5; 14 nucleotides agree with TRBD2. Trimming at V came to 4 bases and at J to 4 bases, leaving 5 bases not matched to a gene. The V gene's germline CDR1 is SGHTA and CDR2 FQGNSA. The CDR3 is 16 residues long.

The chain combines TRBV15 with TRBJ2-7; possible D gene TRBD2, 6 bases. Germline-derived CDR1 and CDR2 are LNHNV and YYDKDF (reference sequence). The CDR3 extends over 16 amino acids. V dropped 5 bases and J dropped 3 bases, with 20 bases sitting between them. The CDR3 nucleotides read TGTGCCACCAGCCCCAGGGACTCCCTGGGGTACTACGAGCAGTACTTC. Protein sequence: CATSPRDSLGYYEQYF.

The rearrangement joins TRBV5-1 to TRBJ2-5; 13 bases are shared with TRBD2. Trimming took 6 bases from V and 4 from J; bases not matched to a gene: 9. The CDR3 length is 16 residues. Germline V gives CDR1 SGHRS, CDR2 YFSETQ. CDR3 region: CASTTLAGGPVETQYF. CDR3 nucleotide sequence: TGCGCCAGCACAACACTAGCGGGGGGGCCGGTAGAGACCCAGTACTTC. Together with reference TRBV5-1 and TRBJ2-5, the CDR3 gives the full variable domain: KAGVTQTPRYLIKTRGQQVTLSCSPISGHRSVSWYQQTPGQGLQFLFEYFSETQRNKGNFPGRFSGRQFSNSRSEMNVSTLELGDSALYLCASTTLAGGPVETQYFGPGTRLLVL.

Regarding this clone: One junction end does not reproduce the germline sequence, and a read error may be involved. This rearrangement joins TRBV30 to TRBJ1-1, with 7 bases that match TRBD1. Germline V gene sequence: CDR1 GTSNPN, CDR2 SVGIG (reference sequence). The CDR3 length is 12 residues. CDR3 sequence: CAWGDRGSEAFF. Written as DNA, the CDR3 is TGTGCCTGGGGGGACAGAGGCTCTGAGGCTTTCTTT.

The rearrangement uses TRBV20-1 and TRBJ1-3; the D gene is possibly TRBD1 (5 bases). Per the germline V gene, CDR1 is DFQATT and CDR2 is SNEGSKA (reference sequence). V was trimmed by 3 bases and J by 2 bases, leaving 14 bases between them. CDR3 length equals 15 residues. CDR3 nucleotides: TGCAGTGCTAGTTCGGGGGGATCAGCTGGAAACACCATATATTTT. This gives the protein CSASSGGSAGNTIYF.

The rearrangement joins TRBV28 to TRBJ1-3; tentatively, D is TRBD1 (6 bases). CDR1 MDHEN and CDR2 SYDVKM come from the germline V gene. The CDR3 sequence is 15 residues long. V was shortened by 6 bases and J by 1 base, with 13 bases between the two germline ends. Here the CDR3 reads CASSPGRGSGNTIYF. The CDR3 coding sequence is TGTGCCAGCAGCCCCGGGAGGGGGTCTGGAAACACCATATATTTT.

The V gene is TRBV2, the J gene TRBJ1-1; 10 bases fit TRBD1. In germline, CDR1 is SNHLY, CDR2 FYNNEI. Germline trimming cut 4 bases from V and 3 bases from J; bases unmatched to any gene: 11. This CDR3 region has 17 residues. CDR3 residues: CASSGRRTGTGDTEAFF. CDR3 nucleotide sequence: TGTGCCAGCAGTGGAAGAAGGACCGGGACAGGGGACACTGAAGCTTTCTTT.

This clone was detected once. The CDR3: CASSYGRGLWNQPQHF. CDR3 coding DNA: TGTGCCAGCAGTTACGGAAGGGGATTGTGGAATCAGCCCCAGCATTTT. The chain uses TRBV6-2 or TRBV6-3 and TRBJ1-5; tentatively, D is TRBD1 (5 bases). The CDR3 is 16 amino acids. Germline V gene sequence: CDR1 MNHEY, CDR2 SVGEGT. With 2 bases removed from V and 4 bases from J, the gap between germline ends came to 15 bases.

The V gene is TRBV5-8, the J gene TRBJ1-4; TRBD1 matches at 7 bases. The CDR3 is 15 amino acids. Germline CDR1 and CDR2: SGHTS and YDEGEE. With V trimmed by 4 bases and J by 5 bases, 8 bases remained unmatched. The DNA of the CDR3 is TGTGCCAGCAGCATCGGACAGGCTAGAAATGAAAAACTGTTTTTT. It is translated as CASSIGQARNEKLFF. The whole variable domain, remainder taken from reference TRBV5-8 and TRBJ1-4, is EAGVTQSPTHLIKTRGQQATLRCSPISGHTSVYWYQQALGLGLQFLLWYDEGEERNRGNFPPRFSGRQFPNYSSELNVNALELEDSALYLCASSIGQARNEKLFFGSGTQLSVL.

The chain combines TRBV28 with TRBJ1-2; 9 bases line up with TRBD1. The V and J ends lost 5 bases and 4 bases, in that order; junction bases with no gene match: 8. CDR1 is MDHEN, CDR2 SYDVKM, per germline. CDR3 length: 15 residues. CDR3 loop: CASSTPDRGGYGYTF. The CDR3 nucleotides read TGTGCCAGCAGTACCCCGGACAGGGGCGGCTATGGCTACACCTTC.